These 24 T cell receptor beta chains were all obtained from the same sample, sequenced in a study of cytomegalovirus exposure and HLA in healthy donors (dated by TCRdb to 2015 to 2018). Library preparation employed the immunoSEQ multiplex PCR assay. For the multiplex PCR, a mixture combining 60 forward primers for TCR Vbeta segments and 13 reverse primers for TCR Jbeta segments was used. Here the immuneACCESS table is served through TCRdb, limited to in-frame sequences with V and J called. Missing clones are a known gap in these copies; in checked studies unresolved V genes cover under half, and the rest lacks a known reason. This sample holds 200,000 to 250,000 clones; 60% to 85% were observed only once. The ten largest clones represent roughly 15% of the sample. The sequenced sample consisted of PBMCs. These receptors all stem from a man aged 40-55 years in good health and CMV-seronegative.

The rearrangement joins TRBV4-1 to TRBJ1-2; D uncertain. The CDR3 is 13 residues long. The V gene's germline CDR1 is MGHRA and CDR2 YSYEKL. Between the trimmed V and J ends, which lost 3 bases and 1 base, there was a span of 6 bases. The CDR3 DNA reads as TGCGCCAGCAGCCATTCGGGTAACTATGGCTACACCTTC. Protein sequence: CASSHSGNYGYTF.

J is TRBJ2-1 and V is TRBV7-2; 7 bases line up with TRBD1. This CDR3 has 15 amino acids. J lost 4 bases, V lost 4 bases, and 7 bases had no gene match. Germline CDR1 is SGHTA and CDR2 is FQGNSA. The CDR3 DNA sequence: TGTGCCAGCAGCTCTACGGGACAGCTTTACAATGAGCAGTTCTTC. Residues: CASSSTGQLYNEQFF.

This chain links TRBV27 with TRBJ2-1; 7 bases align to TRBD1. The junction had 8 bases not matched to a gene; V was cut back by 5 bases and J by 10 bases. This CDR3 spans 13 amino acids. The V gene's germline CDR1 is MNHEY and CDR2 SMNVEV (reference sequence). The CDR3 protein is CASSPLTGVEQFF. In nucleotides, the CDR3 is TGTGCCAGCAGTCCGCTAACAGGGGTAGAGCAGTTCTTC.

V and J are TRBV27 and TRBJ1-5, with D maybe TRBD1 (6 bases). Germline assignment: CDR1 MNHEY and CDR2 SMNVEV (reference sequence). This CDR3 region has 15 residues. Trimming took off 5 bases at V and 6 bases at J, with 17 bases between the two ends. The CDR3 region has the DNA TGTGCCAGCAGTAATGGGGCAGGGGTTCTTCAGCCCCAGCATTTT. Amino acid sequence: CASSNGAGVLQPQHF.

This rearrangement joins TRBV5-1 to TRBJ2-7; 8 bases line up with TRBD2. Germline CDR1 SGHRS, CDR2 YFSETQ. J lost 6 bases, V lost 4 bases, and 12 bases had no gene match. The CDR3 has 15 amino acids. CDR3 nucleotides: TGCGCCAGCAGCCCGGTTTGGCGGGAGGATGGCGAGCAGTACTTC. It encodes CASSPVWREDGEQYF. The full variable domain, its missing parts supplied by reference TRBV5-1 and TRBJ2-7, is KAGVTQTPRYLIKTRGQQVTLSCSPISGHRSVSWYQQTPGQGLQFLFEYFSETQRNKGNFPGRFSGRQFSNSRSEMNVSTLELGDSALYLCASSPVWREDGEQYFGPGTRLTVT.

This clone appeared a single time. The chain uses TRBV15 and TRBJ1-6, with a weak D call TRBD1 (6 bases). The ends were cut back, 4 bases at V and 4 bases at J, with 14 bases in the middle. CDR1 and CDR2 from the germline V gene are LNHNV and YYDKDF (reference sequence). This CDR3 has 16 residues. The chain's CDR3 is CATSTDQGKYNSPLHF. The CDR3, as DNA: TGTGCCACCAGCACAGATCAGGGGAAATATAATTCACCCCTCCACTTT.

The chain carries TRBV4-1 and TRBJ2-2, with 12 positions matching TRBD2. Germline trimming cut 4 bases from V and 1 base from J; bases unmatched to any gene: 10. The CDR3 is made up of 19 amino acids. The germline gives CDR1 MGHRA, CDR2 YSYEKL. The CDR3 sequence: CASSLPSSGRALNTGELFF. The CDR3 DNA reads TGCGCCAGCAGCCTACCATCTAGCGGGAGGGCCTTGAACACCGGGGAGCTGTTTTTT.

In this sample, this clone turned up a few times. V gene TRBV4-3 combines with J gene TRBJ1-1; perhaps TRBD1 as D (5 bases). V lost 0 bases to trimming and J lost 5 bases, with 13 bases between them. This CDR3 is 15 amino acids long. The germline V gene has CDR1 LGHNA and CDR2 YSLEER. The CDR3 is CASSQDWGGRTEAFF. The DNA of the CDR3 is TGCGCCAGCAGCCAAGATTGGGGGGGGAGGACTGAAGCTTTCTTT.

This clone was recorded a few times. The V gene is TRBV5-6, the J gene TRBJ1-1, with a weak D call TRBD1 (5 bases). CDR3 length: 11 residues. V gave up 2 bases and J gave up 8 bases, with 7 bases separating them. Germline assignment: CDR1 SGHDT and CDR2 YYEEEE. CDR3: CASSLWTEAFF. CDR3 DNA: TGTGCCAGCAGCTTATGGACAGAAGCTTTCTTT.

The chain employs TRBV27 and TRBJ2-7, with D possibly TRBD2 on 6 matching bases. The CDR3 covers 14 residues. With 2 bases removed from V and 1 base from J, the gap between germline ends came to 9 bases. CDR1 is MNHEY, CDR2 SMNVEV, per germline (reference sequence). CDR3 in amino acids: CASSLKRASYEQYF. CDR3 in DNA: TGTGCCAGCAGTTTAAAGCGGGCGTCCTACGAGCAGTACTTC.

The chain uses TRBV5-1 and TRBJ2-3, with 8 positions matching TRBD2. Germline-derived CDR1 and CDR2 are SGHRS and YFSETQ. The CDR3 runs to 19 residues. Trimming at V came to 3 bases and at J to 4 bases, leaving 19 bases not matched to a gene. CDR3 coding DNA: TGCGCCAGCAGCTCCAACCCTTCTTGGGGACTAGTTGACGCAGATACGCAGTATTTT. This encodes CASSSNPSWGLVDADTQYF.

The genes are TRBV6-4 and TRBJ2-7; D might be TRBD2 (5 bases). CDR1 is MRHNA and CDR2 is SNTAGT in the germline V gene. Trimming shortened V by 6 bases and J by 6 bases, and 15 bases separated the two germline ends. This CDR3 is built from 13 residues. The chain's CDR3 is CASSGRARGEQYF. The CDR3 bases are TGTGCCAGCAGCGGACGGGCTCGGGGCGAGCAGTACTTC.

The chain has TRBV6-6 and TRBJ1-6; 7 nucleotides align to TRBD1. The germline gives CDR1 MNHNY, CDR2 SVGAGI (reference sequence). V shed 6 bases and J 10 bases; nucleotides not matched to a gene: 9. This CDR3 region has 14 residues. CDR3 in amino acids: CASSIQGNRSPLHF. The CDR3, as DNA: TGTGCCAGCAGCATACAGGGGAATCGGTCACCCCTCCACTTT.

This chain joins TRBV28 and TRBJ2-2, with TRBD2 identical over 9 bases. This CDR3 is 16 amino acids long. The junction had 9 bases not matched to a gene; V was cut back by 4 bases and J by 6 bases. Germline V gene sequence: CDR1 MDHEN, CDR2 SYDVKM. The CDR3 here is CASSSHGGGRAGELFF. CDR3 nucleotides: TGTGCCAGCAGTTCCCACGGAGGCGGGAGGGCCGGGGAGCTGTTTTTT.

V usage is TRBV2 and J usage is TRBJ2-1, with D possibly being TRBD1 (5 bases). CDR1 is SNHLY, CDR2 FYNNEI, per germline. Trimming took 10 bases from V and 4 from J, leaving 11 bases between them. This CDR3 has 12 residues. The CDR3 DNA reads TGTGCCACCACCAGGGCATACAATGAGCAGTTCTTC. As protein: CATTRAYNEQFF.

The chain joins TRBV4-1 to TRBJ2-7; 9 bases fit TRBD1. The CDR3 has 15 amino acids. Trimming took 5 bases from V and 3 from J; bases not matched to a gene: 8. Germline CDR1 and CDR2: MGHRA and YSYEKL. CDR3 loop: CASSLPGTGNYEQYF. The CDR3 DNA reads TGCGCCAGCAGCTTGCCCGGGACAGGGAACTACGAGCAGTACTTC.

This chain uses TRBV28 with TRBJ2-3, with 13 bases lining up with TRBD2. Germline CDR1 and CDR2: MDHEN and SYDVKM. The CDR3 runs to 16 residues. Trimming cost V 6 bases and J 5 bases; bases outside gene matches: 8. The CDR3 nucleotides read TGTGCCAGCAGCTCGGGACTAGCGGGAACGGGAGATACGCAGTATTTT. Translation gives CASSSGLAGTGDTQYF. Drawing the rest from reference TRBV28 and TRBJ2-3, the complete variable domain is DVKVTQSSRYLVKRTGEKVFLECVQDMDHENMFWYRQDPGLGLRLIYFSYDVKMKEKGDIPEGYSVSREKKERFSLILESASTNQTSMYLCASSSGLAGTGDTQYFGPGTRLTVL.

V usage is TRBV7-8 and J usage is TRBJ1-1; 9 bases are shared with TRBD1. V shed 5 bases, J shed 5 bases, and the junction held 9 bases outside the gene matches. The germline V gene has CDR1 SGHVS and CDR2 FQNEAQ. This CDR3 spans 15 amino acids. The CDR3 bases are TGTGCCAGCAGCGCAGGACAGGGGATGGGGACTGAAGCTTTCTTT. Protein sequence: CASSAGQGMGTEAFF.

The V gene is TRBV9, the J gene TRBJ2-7; 9 bases line up with TRBD1. Germline values: CDR1 SGDLS, CDR2 YYNGEE. The CDR3 is 15 amino acids. V shed 0 bases and J 5 bases; nucleotides not matched to a gene: 6. This CDR3 reads CASSVGRTGADEQYF. CDR3 DNA sequence: TGTGCCAGCAGCGTAGGTCGGACAGGGGCGGACGAGCAGTACTTC.

The V call is TRBV9, the J call TRBJ1-3; D not certain. Trimming cost V 4 bases and J 4 bases, with 9 bases left between them. Germline CDR1 and CDR2: SGDLS and YYNGEE. This CDR3 has 13 residues. CDR3 bases: TGTGCCAGCAGCTTGAGCCCAGGAAACACCATATATTTT. It yields the protein CASSLSPGNTIYF.

This clone has only one observation. This chain connects TRBV30 to TRBJ1-4; TRBD1 aligns across 7 bases. With V trimmed by 2 bases and J by 10 bases, 10 bases remained unmatched. The germline CDR1 and CDR2 sequences are GTSNPN and SVGIG (reference sequence). The CDR3 contains 14 residues. The chain's CDR3 is CAWSSPTGSGKLFF. CDR3 DNA sequence: TGTGCCTGGAGTTCCCCGACAGGGTCGGGAAAACTGTTTTTT.

The chain employs TRBV2 and TRBJ2-7, with a weak D call TRBD2 (6 bases). The CDR3 covers 12 residues. Germline V gives CDR1 SNHLY, CDR2 FYNNEI. Trimming stripped 5 bases from V and 4 bases from J, with 9 bases between. Here the CDR3 reads CASSQGGYEQYF. As DNA, the CDR3 is TGTGCCAGCAGTCAGGGAGGTTACGAGCAGTACTTC.

There are a few counts of this clone. The gene calls are TRBV5-6 and TRBJ1-3; no firm D call. V lost 3 bases and J 3 bases, leaving 7 bases between the germline ends. The CDR3 has 13 amino acids. CDR1 and CDR2 (germline): SGHDT, YYEEEE. As DNA, the CDR3 is TGTGCCAGCAGCTCACAAAATGGAAACACCATATATTTT. This codes for CASSSQNGNTIYF.

The CDR3 region is CAISESEGPRTDTQYF. CDR3 DNA: TGTGCCATCAGTGAGTCGGAGGGGCCCCGCACAGATACGCAGTATTTT. This chain links TRBV10-3 with TRBJ2-3, with D perhaps matching TRBD2 (6 bases). The germline gives CDR1 ENHRY, CDR2 SYGVKD. Trimming took off 0 bases at V and 1 base at J, with 11 bases between the two ends. CDR3 size: 16 residues.